Following are 29 T cell receptor beta chains from one sample sequenced in a study of T-cell memory formation after mild COVID-19. A single record per CDR3 protein comes from TCRdb applying MiXCR to the 5' RACE reads. The profile covers 350,000 to 450,000 distinct CDR3 sequences, with 28% appearing a single time and roughly 13% taken by the ten largest. Sequencing used PBMCs or a T cell subset sorted from them (not recorded which). The receptor set was obtained from an adult woman who had mild COVID-19 (a few samples of this study predate the infection). Cell type and time point are not known.

This rearrangement joins TRBV11-2 to TRBJ2-3, with TRBD2 matching over 10 bases. The ends lost 5 bases at V and 4 bases at J; junction bases unmatched: 9. The CDR3 spans 16 residues. Germline V gene lookup returns CDR1 SGHAT and CDR2 FQNNGV. The CDR3 DNA sequence: TGTGCCAGCAGCCGCTCAGCGGGAGGGCCGCCAGATACGCAGTATTTT. It encodes CASSRSAGGPPDTQYF.

Only a few counts were recorded for this clonotype. The chain has TRBV5-1 and TRBJ1-5, with 8 nucleotides matching TRBD1. This CDR3 spans 14 amino acids. The trim removed 7 bases at V and 6 bases at J, leaving 9 bases unmatched. CDR1 SGHRS and CDR2 YFSETQ come from the germline V gene. The CDR3 spells CASQSPDRVQPQHF. The CDR3 coding sequence is TGCGCCAGCCAAAGCCCGGACAGGGTTCAGCCCCAGCATTTT. The whole variable domain, remainder taken from reference TRBV5-1 and TRBJ1-5, is KAGVTQTPRYLIKTRGQQVTLSCSPISGHRSVSWYQQTPGQGLQFLFEYFSETQRNKGNFPGRFSGRQFSNSRSEMNVSTLELGDSALYLCASQSPDRVQPQHFGDGTRLSIL.

CDR3 sequence reads: CASSLGPPFSYEQYF. The CDR3 coding sequence is TGTGCCAGCAGCTTGGGGCCCCCCTTCTCCTACGAGCAGTACTTC. The chain recombines TRBV7-9 with TRBJ2-7; a weak D match, TRBD1 (5 bases). CDR3 length equals 15 residues. V was pared by 3 bases and J by 0 bases, with 12 bases between. Germline CDR1 reads SEHNR; CDR2 reads FQNEAQ (reference sequence).

This clonotype was observed once. At one end the junction does not follow the germline gene, possibly because of a read error. This chain links TRBV18 with TRBJ2-7; possible D gene TRBD2, 6 bases. Germline V gives CDR1 KGHSH, CDR2 LQKENI. This CDR3 is 12 amino acids long. CDR3 region: CDSSPGVSEQYF. CDR3 nucleotides: TGTGACAGCTCACCGGGGGTATCCGAGCAGTACTTC. Full variable domain (missing parts from reference TRBV18 and TRBJ2-7): NAGVMQNPRHLVRRRGQEARLRCSPMKGHSHVYWYRQLPEEGLKFMVYLQKENIIDESGMPKERFSAEFPKEGPSILRIQQVVRGDSAAYFCDSSPGVSEQYFGPGTRLTVT.

This chain connects TRBV27 to TRBJ1-2, with D perhaps matching TRBD1 (5 bases). Deletions cut 3 bases from V and 4 bases from J, with 12 bases between. CDR3 length: 14 amino acids. Germline CDR1 is MNHEY and CDR2 is SMNVEV (reference sequence). CDR3 nucleotides: TGTGCCAGCAGTTTTGGGGCAGAGAGCTATGGCTACACCTTC. It is translated as CASSFGAESYGYTF.

This clonotype turned up a few times. The chain carries TRBV24-1 and TRBJ2-1; D is unclear. Between the trimmed V and J ends, which lost 5 bases and 2 bases, there was a span of 9 bases. In germline, CDR1 is KGHDR, CDR2 SFDVKD. CDR3 length: 14 amino acids. Here the CDR3 DNA reads TGTGCCACCAGTGGGCAGCTCACCTACAATGAGCAGTTCTTC. Translating gives CATSGQLTYNEQFF.

There are a few counts of this clonotype. The chain joins TRBV6-5 to TRBJ2-7; 9 nucleotides align to TRBD1. The CDR3 is made up of 15 amino acids. Germline V lookup: CDR1 MNHEY, CDR2 SVGAGI. Unmatched junction bases numbered 10, after V lost 6 bases and J lost 4 bases. The CDR3 DNA reads TGTGCCAGCAGCTACGGACAGGGGTATACATACGAGCAGTACTTC. It translates to CASSYGQGYTYEQYF.

The CDR3 region is CSAADRGAYNEQFF. CDR3 coding DNA: TGCAGTGCCGCAGACCGGGGGGCCTACAATGAGCAGTTCTTC. This rearrangement joins TRBV20-1 to TRBJ2-1; 7 nucleotides align to TRBD2. V shed 6 bases, J shed 2 bases, and the junction held 7 bases outside the gene matches. CDR1 DFQATT and CDR2 SNEGSKA come from the germline V gene (reference sequence). This CDR3 comprises 14 residues.

The gene calls are TRBV30 and TRBJ2-1; TRBD2 matches at 13 bases. Per the germline V gene, CDR1 is GTSNPN and CDR2 is SVGIG (reference sequence). The ends lost 3 bases at V and 5 bases at J; junction bases unmatched: 10. This CDR3 spans 17 amino acids. The CDR3, as DNA: TGTGCCTGGAGACTCCCCGGGACTAGCGGGGTTCACAATGAGCAGTTCTTC. Its translation: CAWRLPGTSGVHNEQFF.

The chain links TRBV7-9 to TRBJ2-1; D possibly corresponds to TRBD1 (5 bases). Per germline, CDR1 SEHNR and CDR2 FQNEAQ (reference sequence). With 4 bases removed from V and 5 bases from J, the gap between germline ends came to 18 bases. The CDR3 is 16 residues long. CDR3 region: CASSSNQGLGHNEQFF. In nucleotides, the CDR3 is TGTGCCAGCAGCTCAAACCAGGGTTTAGGCCACAATGAGCAGTTCTTC. Drawing the rest from reference TRBV7-9 and TRBJ2-1, the complete variable domain is DTGVSQNPRHKITKRGQNVTFRCDPISEHNRLYWYRQTLGQGPEFLTYFQNEAQLEKSRLLSDRFSAERPKGSFSTLEIQRTEQGDSAMYLCASSSNQGLGHNEQFFGPGTRLTVL.

This clonotype was counted between two and nine times. The chain has TRBV4-1 and TRBJ1-5, with D possibly TRBD1 on 5 matching bases. With 6 bases removed from V and 2 bases from J, the gap between germline ends came to 14 bases. This CDR3 contains 15 residues. Germline V gene lookup returns CDR1 MGHRA and CDR2 YSYEKL. The CDR3 bases are TGCGCCAGCAGACGATCTCAGGGTGGCAATCAGCCCCAGCATTTT. Translating it yields CASRRSQGGNQPQHF.

The sample holds a few counts of this clonotype. The chain is built from TRBV7-6 and TRBJ2-5, with 12 bases aligning to TRBD1. The CDR3 runs 18 residues. The germline V gene encodes CDR1 SGHVS and CDR2 FNYEAQ. V was pared by 0 bases and J by 1 base, with 6 bases of the junction left unmatched. For the CDR3, the DNA is TGTGCCAGCAGCTTAGCCGAAGGGGACAGGGGGCTCCAAGAGACCCAGTACTTC. Protein product: CASSLAEGDRGLQETQYF.

The gene calls are TRBV9 and TRBJ2-1; 8 nucleotides match TRBD2. Germline CDR1 and CDR2: SGDLS and YYNGEE. V trimming: 1 base; J trimming: 5 bases; junction bases outside the gene matches: 2. This CDR3 contains 14 residues. The CDR3 protein is CASSVTSGDNEQFF. Here the CDR3 DNA reads TGTGCCAGCAGCGTAACTAGCGGAGACAATGAGCAGTTCTTC.

This clonotype came up a few times. The gene calls are TRBV4-2 and TRBJ2-2, with 10 nucleotides matching TRBD2. Germline V gene data show CDR1 as LGHNA and CDR2 as YNFKEQ. CDR3 size: 18 residues. Unmatched junction bases numbered 9, after V lost 1 base and J lost 4 bases. Written as DNA, the CDR3 is TGTGCCAGCAGCCAAGTCCTCCAGCGGGGGGGCCTCACCGGGGAGCTGTTTTTT. Residues: CASSQVLQRGGLTGELFF.

This chain links TRBV5-8 with TRBJ2-1; the D call may be TRBD1 or TRBD2 (5 bases each). V lost 4 bases and J lost 8, with 19 bases in between. The CDR3 totals 15 residues. In germline, CDR1 is SGHTS, CDR2 YDEGEE. This chain's CDR3 is CASSPGTRYRDEQFF. The CDR3 DNA reads as TGTGCCAGCAGCCCAGGGACCAGATATAGAGATGAGCAGTTCTTC.

This chain joins TRBV6-5 and TRBJ1-1; D is undetermined. Trimming took off 0 bases at V and 3 bases at J, with 8 bases between the two ends. CDR1 is MNHEY, CDR2 SVGAGI, per germline. This CDR3 is built from 14 residues. The CDR3 region has the DNA TGTGCCAGCAGTTACTCACGCGGTTACACTGAAGCTTTCTTT. This encodes CASSYSRGYTEAFF.

In this sample, this clonotype turned up many times. The chain recombines TRBV29-1 with TRBJ2-1; D not resolved. Trimming took 3 bases from V and 6 from J, leaving 0 bases between them. The CDR3 sequence is 9 residues long. Germline lookup yields CDR1 SQVTM and CDR2 ANQGSEA. In DNA form, the CDR3 reads TGCAGCGTTGACAATGAGCAGTTCTTC. Its translation is CSVDNEQFF.

This clonotype was picked up many times. The V call is TRBV29-1, the J call TRBJ2-1, with D perhaps matching TRBD1 (6 bases). CDR3 length: 12 amino acids. The germline CDR1 and CDR2 sequences are SQVTM and ANQGSEA. Trimming pared 7 bases from V and 7 bases from J, leaving 14 bases between. CDR3 nucleotide sequence: TGCAGCGCCCTGAAAGACAGGAATGAGCAGTTCTTC. This sequence encodes CSALKDRNEQFF.

J is TRBJ2-1 and V is TRBV12-3 or TRBV12-4; 7 nucleotides line up with TRBD2. The CDR3 is 15 residues long. V lost 3 bases, J lost 2 bases, and 4 bases stayed unmatched. CDR3 loop: CASSFRAGTYNEQFF. CDR3 DNA sequence: TGTGCCAGCAGTTTTCGAGCGGGAACCTACAATGAGCAGTTCTTC.

This clonotype was counted a few times. The V and J genes are TRBV10-3 and TRBJ2-2; D may be TRBD2 (5 bases). The CDR3 is 14 residues long. V dropped 4 bases and J dropped 5 bases, with 11 bases sitting between them. The germline V gene has CDR1 ENHRY and CDR2 SYGVKD. Written as DNA, the CDR3 is TGTGCCATCAGTGTGAACGGGGTTACCGGGGAGCTGTTTTTT. It is translated as CAISVNGVTGELFF.

This clonotype was found a few times. The rearrangement uses TRBV2 and TRBJ2-2; D gene uncertain. Germline CDR1 SNHLY, CDR2 FYNNEI. The V end was cut by 4 bases, the J end by 7 bases, with 7 bases between. The CDR3 loop spans 12 amino acids. CDR3 protein: CASSGRVGELFF. CDR3 DNA sequence: TGTGCCAGCAGTGGAAGGGTCGGGGAGCTGTTTTTT.

This clonotype was observed a handful of times. The chain is built from TRBV27 and TRBJ2-5; D might be TRBD2 (5 bases). Trimming cost V 2 bases and J 7 bases, with 14 bases left between them. The CDR3 runs to 14 residues. CDR1 MNHEY and CDR2 SMNVEV come from the germline V gene (reference sequence). The CDR3 loop reads CASSLRENPGTQYF. For the CDR3, the DNA is TGTGCCAGCAGTTTAAGGGAGAACCCGGGGACCCAGTACTTC.

This clonotype has just a few counts. The rearrangement links TRBV2 to TRBJ2-1; either TRBD1 or TRBD2 may supply D (5 bases each). CDR1 is SNHLY and CDR2 is FYNNEI in the germline V gene. CDR3 length equals 19 residues. Trimming took 6 bases from V and 6 from J, leaving 30 bases between them. CDR3 bases: TGTGCCAGCAGACCGGGACCATATACCCCAAGGGATATACGCAATGAGCAGTTCTTC. Its translation is CASRPGPYTPRDIRNEQFF.

This clonotype appeared a single time. The V gene is TRBV6-5, the J gene TRBJ1-6; D gene unclear. V was clipped by 2 bases and J by 9 bases, with 8 bases between them. Germline V gene sequence: CDR1 MNHEY, CDR2 SVGAGI. The CDR3 has 13 residues. Here the CDR3 reads CASSYELVSPLHF. As DNA, the CDR3 is TGTGCCAGCAGTTACGAATTGGTTTCACCCCTCCACTTT.

This clonotype was detected a few times. The V and J genes are TRBV6-2 or TRBV6-3 and TRBJ2-7; 10 bases align to TRBD1. The CDR3 is 15 amino acids. Germline V gene sequence: CDR1 MNHEY, CDR2 SVGEGT. The trim removed 4 bases at V and 4 bases at J, leaving 7 bases unmatched. The CDR3 region is CASSSNRDRGYEQYF. The CDR3 coding sequence is TGTGCCAGCAGTTCCAACCGGGACAGGGGTTACGAGCAGTACTTC.

The chain couples TRBV7-9 to TRBJ1-6, with TRBD1 matching over 7 bases. There are 16 residues in the CDR3. Germline trimming cut 5 bases from V and 7 bases from J; bases unmatched to any gene: 11. Germline V lookup: CDR1 SEHNR, CDR2 FQNEAQ (reference sequence). Here the CDR3 reads CASSTRSGQTNSPLHF. DNA for the CDR3: TGTGCCAGCAGCACCCGCTCGGGACAGACCAATTCACCCCTCCACTTT.

The rearrangement joins TRBV3-1 to TRBJ2-2; possible D gene TRBD2, 5 bases. Trimming took off 1 base at V and 6 bases at J, with 27 bases between the two ends. The CDR3 is 20 residues long. Germline CDR1 is LGHDT and CDR2 is YNNKEL (reference sequence). Here the CDR3 reads CASSQVEFRPGRDYPGELFF. Written as DNA, the CDR3 is TGTGCCAGCAGCCAAGTGGAGTTCCGGCCGGGTCGCGACTATCCCGGGGAGCTGTTTTTT.

V and J are TRBV24-1 and TRBJ2-2; D remains ambiguous. Trimming removed 4 bases at V and 10 bases at J, with 18 bases between. The CDR3 spans 15 residues. In germline, CDR1 is KGHDR, CDR2 SFDVKD. The CDR3 nucleotides read TGTGCCACCAGTGACCGCCAGGTCTTCGATGCGGAGCTGTTTTTT. It yields the protein CATSDRQVFDAELFF.

This clonotype was counted a few times. This chain's CDR3 is CASRQGLAGLWDEQFF. CDR3 sequence (DNA): TGTGCCAGCAGACAAGGACTAGCGGGCCTGTGGGATGAGCAGTTCTTC. The gene calls are TRBV6-2 or TRBV6-3 and TRBJ2-1; 11 bases agree with TRBD2. This CDR3 has 16 residues. J was trimmed by 8 bases and V by 6 bases; bases with no gene match: 12. Germline lookup yields CDR1 MNHEY and CDR2 SVGEGT.